The present T cell receptor beta chain was sequenced within a study of blood T cells in healthy people across ages. Whole-study findings and limits: TCR beta diversity was tightly associated with the proportion of naive T cells.

The people who gave samples were healthy Caucasians from Russia, aged about 6 to 95. With a J-beta primer mix and a sample-barcoded 5' primer, a second PCR ran about 7 to 12 cycles. TCRdb re-analysed the 5' RACE reads in MiXCR, keeping a single row per CDR3 protein. The table records around 1,500,000 distinct CDR3 sequences, over 25% of them present only once. As concerns this clonotype: The target antigen is unknown.

CDR1 and CDR2 (germline): MDHEN, SYDVKM. Trimming stripped 7 bases from V and 4 bases from J, with 16 bases between. There are 14 residues in the CDR3. This chain uses TRBV28 with TRBJ1-1, with TRBD1 as a possible D gene (5 bases). This sequence was found in a woman aged 25 to 39 in good health. What was sequenced was blood. The CDR3 region has the DNA TGTGCCAGCAAGACAGAGGGCCCGGTCACTGAAGCTTTCTTT. Its translation is CASKTEGPVTEAFF.